This is a list of T cell receptor beta chains from one sample in a study of blood T cell repertoires in COVID-19. The assay was immunoSEQ multiplex PCR, and TCRdb's table has in-frame clones only and misses some. The data show nearly 350,000 clones, around four fifths seen once. The sample was peripheral blood. These receptors were taken from a man aged 25 to 45 with active or convalescent COVID-19. Each CDR3 is given with its conserved first and last residue. D genes are given only for firm matches. Clone size is stated in some rows and not others, as once, few, many or a class when expanded.

TRBD1	TRBV10-1	TRBJ2-7	.	TGCGCCAGCTGGGCGGACAGGGAAGGGTTTTTTCCATCCTACGAGCAGTACTTC	CASWADREGFFPSYEQYF
TRBD2	TRBV7-2	TRBJ2-1	.	TGTGCCAGCAGCTTACAGCCCCTAGCGGGCCCCGCGCGGAATGAGCAGTTCTTC	CASSLQPLAGPARNEQFF
TRBD1	TRBV10-3	TRBJ2-7	.	TGTGCCATCACCAATTCCGGGACAGGGGGCGGCGAGCAGTACTTC	CAITNSGTGGGEQYF
TRBD1	TRBV29-1	TRBJ1-1	.	TGCAGCGTAGGGACAGGGGCGGTCACTGAAGCTTTCTTT	CSVGTGAVTEAFF
.	TRBV12-3/TRBV12-4	TRBJ1-5	.	TGTGCCAGCAGTTCCGCAGGGGTTCAGCCCCAGCATTTT	CASSSAGVQPQHF
TRBD1	TRBV6-2/TRBV6-3	TRBJ1-5	once	TGTGCCAGCAGTTCCCGACAGGGTGGCAATCAGCCCCAGCATTTT	CASSSRQGGNQPQHF
.	TRBV5-1	TRBJ2-3	.	TGCGCCAGCGGCCCTGCTGTAGATACGCAGTATTTT	CASGPAVDTQYF
TRBD1	TRBV28	TRBJ2-7	.	TGTGCCAGCAGTTTCTATGGGACAGGGGCCTACGAGCAGTACTTC	CASSFYGTGAYEQYF
TRBD1	TRBV3-1/TRBV3-2	TRBJ1-1	.	TGTGCCAGCAGCCAATGGGACAGGGACACTGAAGCTTTCTTT	CASSQWDRDTEAFF
.	TRBV3-1/TRBV3-2	TRBJ1-4	.	TGTGCCAGCAGCCAAGTACCGGGAGAAAAACTGTTTTTT	CASSQVPGEKLFF
.	TRBV2	TRBJ1-6	.	TGTGCCAGCCCAAAGTACGGGGGGTCGAATTCACCCCTCCACTTT	CASPKYGGSNSPLHF
.	TRBV19	TRBJ2-5	.	TGTGCCAGTAGTCCCATCCTCTACGCCGAGACCCAGTACTTC	CASSPILYAETQYF
.	TRBV25-1	TRBJ1-6	few	TGTGCCAGCAGACAGAGTAATTCACCCCTCCACTTT	CASRQSNSPLHF
TRBD2	TRBV4-2	TRBJ2-1	.	TGTGCCAGCAGCCAAGTTAACCTAGCGGGTCATGAGCAGTTCTTC	CASSQVNLAGHEQFF
TRBD1	TRBV5-6	TRBJ2-6	once	TGTGCCAGCAGCTTGTGGACAGGGAGTGGGGCCAACGTCCTGACTTTC	CASSLWTGSGANVLTF
.	TRBV30	TRBJ1-4	few	TGTGCCCTTACCCGGGCGGGGGGTGAAAAACTGTTTTTT	CALTRAGGEKLFF
.	TRBV9	TRBJ2-3	.	TGTGCCAGCAGCGTAAGGGGACTCTCCACAGATACGCAGTATTTT	CASSVRGLSTDTQYF
TRBD1	TRBV13	TRBJ2-1	.	TGTGCCAGCAGCCCCCGGACAGGGGATGTGGGGGATGAGCAGTTCTTC	CASSPRTGDVGDEQFF
.	TRBV19	TRBJ1-1	.	TGTGCCAGTAGTCCGATCACTAGATCCACTGAAGCTTTCTTT	CASSPITRSTEAFF
TRBD2	TRBV7-3	TRBJ2-1	.	TGTGCCAGCAGCCTGGGCTCGGGACTAGCGGGTTACAATGAGCAGTTCTTC	CASSLGSGLAGYNEQFF
.	TRBV30	TRBJ2-3	once	TGTGCCTGGAGTGGGCGGGGAACAGATACGCAGTATTTT	CAWSGRGTDTQYF
TRBD1	TRBV30	TRBJ1-4	.	TGTGCCTGGAGTCCAGGGGGCAATGAAAAACTGTTTTTT	CAWSPGGNEKLFF
.	TRBV4-1	TRBJ2-5	.	TGCGCCAGCAGCCAAACACTCGGGGAGACCCAGTACTTC	CASSQTLGETQYF
.	TRBV7-5	TRBJ2-7	few	TGTGCCAGAAGCTTAGCGCTTGCGGCACCCTCCTACGAGCAGTACTTC	CARSLALAAPSYEQYF
.	TRBV7-9	TRBJ1-1	.	TGTGCCAGCAGCTTAGTGGGGCAAGGCAGTGAAGCTTTCTTT	CASSLVGQGSEAFF
.	TRBV5-4	TRBJ1-1	.	TGTGCCAGCAGCTTAGCCCCGGGAGGACTGGCGAACACTGAAGCTTTCTTT	CASSLAPGGLANTEAFF
TRBD1	TRBV5-1	TRBJ2-1	.	TGCGCCAGCAGCCAAGCGACAGGGAATTCCTACAATGAGCAGTTCTTC	CASSQATGNSYNEQFF
.	TRBV3-1/TRBV3-2	TRBJ2-7	.	TGTGCCAGCAGCCAAGCCATATCACAGGGTCGCGAGCAGTACTTC	CASSQAISQGREQYF
.	TRBV6-1	TRBJ1-3	.	TGTGCCAGCAGTGAAGCGGTGGGGGCTGCGCTCTCTCGTGGAAACACCATATATTTT	CASSEAVGAALSRGNTIYF
TRBD1	TRBV5-6	TRBJ2-7	.	TGTGCCAGCAGCGTCCGGGACAGCTCCTACGAGCAGTACTTC	CASSVRDSSYEQYF
TRBD2	TRBV5-1	TRBJ2-5	.	TGCGCCAGCTTCTTAGCGGGGGGAGAGACCCAGTACTTC	CASFLAGGETQYF
TRBD2	TRBV7-2	TRBJ2-1	.	TGTGCCAGCAGACATCCTAGCGGTAAGCAGTTCTTC	CASRHPSGKQFF
TRBD2	TRBV2	TRBJ2-1	.	TGTGCCAGCAGTGCCTCGGGACTAGGAGGGAATGAGCAGTTCTTC	CASSASGLGGNEQFF
TRBD2	TRBV4-2	TRBJ2-1	.	TGTGCCAGCAGCCAAGAACGCGGGAGCTCCTACAATGAGCAGTTCTTC	CASSQERGSSYNEQFF
.	TRBV23-1	TRBJ2-5	.	TGCGCCAGCATTCCTAGGTCCCGCCAAGAGACCCAGTACTTC	CASIPRSRQETQYF
.	TRBV4-3	TRBJ2-7	.	TGCGCCAGCAGCCAAGATTGGGCAGGGACACCCCACGAGCAGTACTTC	CASSQDWAGTPHEQYF
.	TRBV12-3/TRBV12-4	TRBJ1-2	.	TGTGCCAGCAGGTCTACAGGGCAAGGAGGCTACACCTTC	CASRSTGQGGYTF
TRBD1	TRBV9	TRBJ2-7	.	TGTGCCAGCAGCCCGGGACAGCCTTACGAGCAGTACTTC	CASSPGQPYEQYF
TRBD2	TRBV7-2	TRBJ2-1	.	TGTGCCAGCAGCTTAGCTAGCGGGACCCGCCCGGGCCCTCAGTTCTTC	CASSLASGTRPGPQFF
TRBD1	TRBV30	TRBJ2-7	.	TGTGCCTGGAGCGGACAGGGGTACTACGAGCAGTACTTC	CAWSGQGYYEQYF